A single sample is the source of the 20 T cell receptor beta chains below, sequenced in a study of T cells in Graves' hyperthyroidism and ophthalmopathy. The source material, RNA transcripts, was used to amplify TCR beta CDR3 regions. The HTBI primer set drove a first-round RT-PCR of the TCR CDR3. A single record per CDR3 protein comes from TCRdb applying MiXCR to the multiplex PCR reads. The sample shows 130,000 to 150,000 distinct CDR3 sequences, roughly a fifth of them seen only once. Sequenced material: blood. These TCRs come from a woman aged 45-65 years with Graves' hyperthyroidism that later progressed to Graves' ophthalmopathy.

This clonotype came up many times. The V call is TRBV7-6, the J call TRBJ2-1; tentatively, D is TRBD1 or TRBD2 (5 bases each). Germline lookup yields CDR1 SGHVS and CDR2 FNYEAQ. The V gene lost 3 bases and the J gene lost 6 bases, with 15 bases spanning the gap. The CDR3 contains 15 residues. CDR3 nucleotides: TGTGCCAGCAGCTTTGGGGGAGTTAGTACCAATGAGCAGTTCTTC. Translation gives CASSFGGVSTNEQFF. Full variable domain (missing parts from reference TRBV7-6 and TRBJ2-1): GAGVSQSPRYKVTKRGQDVALRCDPISGHVSLYWYRQALGQGPEFLTYFNYEAQQDKSGLPNDRFSAERPEGSISTLTIQRTEQRDSAMYRCASSFGGVSTNEQFFGPGTRLTVL.

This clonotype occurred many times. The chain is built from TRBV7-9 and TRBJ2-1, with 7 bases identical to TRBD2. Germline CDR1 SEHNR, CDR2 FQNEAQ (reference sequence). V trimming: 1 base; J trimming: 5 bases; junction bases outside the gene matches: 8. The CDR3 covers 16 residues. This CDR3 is CASSLVPSGFDNEQFF. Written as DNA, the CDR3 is TGTGCCAGCAGCTTAGTCCCTAGCGGATTTGACAATGAGCAGTTCTTC.

The chain's CDR3 is CASSQNGAAYGYTF. The CDR3 DNA sequence: TGTGCCAGCAGCCAAAATGGGGCGGCCTATGGCTACACCTTC. This chain links TRBV3-1 with TRBJ1-2; weak D call: TRBD1 (5 bases). V shed 2 bases and J shed 4 bases, with 11 bases lying between them. This CDR3 region has 14 residues. Germline CDR1 and CDR2: LGHDT and YNNKEL (reference sequence).

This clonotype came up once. The CDR3 nucleotides are TGTGCCAGCAGTGGAGGGATCAGGGGGCTGGAAACTGAAGCTTTCTTT. Its protein is CASSGGIRGLETEAFF. The chain joins TRBV2 to TRBJ1-1; 8 bases line up with TRBD1. CDR1 SNHLY and CDR2 FYNNEI come from the germline V gene. The ends lost 4 bases at V and 5 bases at J; junction bases unmatched: 12. This CDR3 has 16 amino acids.

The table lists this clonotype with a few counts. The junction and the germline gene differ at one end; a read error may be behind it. CDR3 sequence: CASSRTSGREETQYF. Here the CDR3 DNA reads TGTGCTAGCAGCCGGACTAGCGGGAGGGAAGAGACCCAGTACTTC. The genes are TRBV7-7 and TRBJ2-5, with TRBD2 identical over 15 bases. Germline V gene sequence: CDR1 SSHAT, CDR2 FNYEAQ (reference sequence). The CDR3 spans 15 residues.

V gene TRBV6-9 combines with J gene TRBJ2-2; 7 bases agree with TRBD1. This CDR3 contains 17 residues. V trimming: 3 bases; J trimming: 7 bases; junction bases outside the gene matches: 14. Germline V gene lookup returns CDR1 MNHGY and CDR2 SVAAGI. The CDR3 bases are TGTGCCAGCAGTTACACCCCTTTTAGGGGGCGAGGCGGGGAGCTGTTTTTT. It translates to CASSYTPFRGRGGELFF.

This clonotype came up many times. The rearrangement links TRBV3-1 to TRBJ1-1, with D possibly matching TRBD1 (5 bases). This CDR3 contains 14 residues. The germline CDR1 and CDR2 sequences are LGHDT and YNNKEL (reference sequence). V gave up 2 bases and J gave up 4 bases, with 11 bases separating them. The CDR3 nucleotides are TGTGCCAGCAGCCAACTGGACAAGAGCACTGAAGCTTTCTTT. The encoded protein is CASSQLDKSTEAFF.

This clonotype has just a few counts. CDR3 in amino acids: CASSFRGNYGYTF. In DNA, the CDR3 is TGTGCCAGCAGTTTTCGGGGAAACTATGGCTACACCTTC. The chain joins TRBV12-3 or TRBV12-4 to TRBJ1-2, with no clear D. The CDR3 covers 13 residues. With 3 bases removed from V and 2 bases from J, the gap between germline ends came to 7 bases.

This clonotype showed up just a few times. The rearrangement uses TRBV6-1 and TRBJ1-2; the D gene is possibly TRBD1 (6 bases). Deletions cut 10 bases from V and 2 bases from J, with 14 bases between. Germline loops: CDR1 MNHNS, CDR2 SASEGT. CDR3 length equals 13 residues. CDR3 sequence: CATTQGQNYGYTF. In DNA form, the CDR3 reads TGTGCCACTACACAGGGACAAAACTATGGCTACACCTTC.

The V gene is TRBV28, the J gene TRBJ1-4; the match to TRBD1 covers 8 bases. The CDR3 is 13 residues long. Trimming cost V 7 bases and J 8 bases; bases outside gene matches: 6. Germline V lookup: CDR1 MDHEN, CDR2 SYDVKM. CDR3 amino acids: CASIGQGEEKLFF. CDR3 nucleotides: TGTGCCAGCATCGGACAGGGTGAGGAAAAACTGTTTTTT.

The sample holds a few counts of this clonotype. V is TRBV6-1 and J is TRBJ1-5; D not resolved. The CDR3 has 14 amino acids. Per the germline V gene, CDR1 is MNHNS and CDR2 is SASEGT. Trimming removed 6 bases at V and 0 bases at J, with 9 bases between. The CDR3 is CASRYLFSNQPQHF. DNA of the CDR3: TGTGCCAGCAGATACCTCTTTAGCAATCAGCCCCAGCATTTT.

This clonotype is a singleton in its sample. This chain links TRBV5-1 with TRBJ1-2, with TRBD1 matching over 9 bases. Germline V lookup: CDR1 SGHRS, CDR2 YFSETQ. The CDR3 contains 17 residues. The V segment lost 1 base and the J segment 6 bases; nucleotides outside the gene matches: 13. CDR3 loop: CASSLPSGTGNADGYTF. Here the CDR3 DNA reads TGCGCCAGCAGCTTGCCCTCCGGGACAGGGAATGCGGATGGCTACACCTTC.

The CDR3 DNA follows: TGTGCCAGCAGCCAACAGACTAGCGGGAGACTCGGGGAGCTGTTTTTT. It codes for CASSQQTSGRLGELFF. The chain couples TRBV14 to TRBJ2-2; 12 nucleotides agree with TRBD2. CDR3 size: 16 residues. V was clipped by 2 bases and J by 7 bases; unmatched bases: 5. Per germline, CDR1 SGHDN and CDR2 FVKESK.

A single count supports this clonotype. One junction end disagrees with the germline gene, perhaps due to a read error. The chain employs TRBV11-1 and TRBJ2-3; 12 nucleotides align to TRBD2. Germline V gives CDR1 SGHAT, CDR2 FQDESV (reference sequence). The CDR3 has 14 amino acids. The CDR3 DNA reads TGCGCCAGCAGCTCTAGCGGGGGGGCAGATACGCAGTATTTT. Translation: CASSSSGGADTQYF.

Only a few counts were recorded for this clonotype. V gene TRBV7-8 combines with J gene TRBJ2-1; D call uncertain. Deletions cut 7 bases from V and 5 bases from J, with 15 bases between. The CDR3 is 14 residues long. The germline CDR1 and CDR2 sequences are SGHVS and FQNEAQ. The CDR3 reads CASTEFDWDNEQFF. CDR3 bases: TGTGCCAGCACCGAATTCGACTGGGACAATGAGCAGTTCTTC. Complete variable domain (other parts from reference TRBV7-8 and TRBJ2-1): GAGVSQSPRYKVAKRGQDVALRCDPISGHVSLFWYQQALGQGPEFLTYFQNEAQLDKSGLPSDRFFAERPEGSVSTLKIQRTQQEDSAVYLCASTEFDWDNEQFFGPGTRLTVL.

The CDR3 reads CASSLAQNYGYTF. CDR3 coding DNA: TGTGCCAGCAGCTTAGCGCAGAACTATGGCTACACCTTC. V gene TRBV7-2 combines with J gene TRBJ1-2, with D unclear. V was trimmed by 0 bases and J by 2 bases, leaving 4 bases between them. The germline gives CDR1 SGHTA, CDR2 FQGNSA. This CDR3 comprises 13 residues.

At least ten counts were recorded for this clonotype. CDR3 loop: CASSLGRFDTDTQYF. CDR3 in DNA: TGTGCCAGCAGTTTAGGGCGGTTTGACACAGATACGCAGTATTTT. This chain uses TRBV12-3 or TRBV12-4 with TRBJ2-3; D is unclear. Trimming removed 1 base at V and 2 bases at J, with 10 bases between. The CDR3 covers 15 residues.

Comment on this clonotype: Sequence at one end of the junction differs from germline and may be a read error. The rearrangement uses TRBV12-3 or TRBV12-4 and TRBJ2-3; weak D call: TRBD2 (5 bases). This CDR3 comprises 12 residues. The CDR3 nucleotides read TGTGCCGGCAGTTTAGCGCCTGATACGCAGTATTTT. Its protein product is CAGSLAPDTQYF.

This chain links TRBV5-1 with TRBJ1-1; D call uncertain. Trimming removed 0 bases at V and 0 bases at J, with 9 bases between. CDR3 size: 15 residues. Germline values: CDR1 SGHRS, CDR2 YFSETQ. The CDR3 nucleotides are TGCGCCAGCAGCTTGGGCGACACCTTGAACACTGAAGCTTTCTTT. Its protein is CASSLGDTLNTEAFF.

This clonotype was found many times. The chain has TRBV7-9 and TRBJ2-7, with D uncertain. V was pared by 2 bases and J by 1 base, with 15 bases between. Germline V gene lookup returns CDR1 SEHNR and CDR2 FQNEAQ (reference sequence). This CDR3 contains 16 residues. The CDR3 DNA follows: TGTGCCAGCAGCTTATCTCCGGCCCCACGGTCCTACGAGCAGTACTTC. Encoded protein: CASSLSPAPRSYEQYF.